The rows below give T cell receptor beta chains drawn from one sample of a study of T cell responses to AZD1222 COVID-19 vaccine. Using immunoSEQ multiplex PCR, the repertoire was profiled, and TCRdb retains in-frame clones only, with some absent. The sample has about 150,000 clones; just over 90% are singletons. The source was peripheral blood, collected on day 0 of AZD1222 vaccination. These receptors came from an adult in good health. CDR3s include the opening cysteine and the closing phenylalanine or tryptophan. D genes are given only for firm matches. Clone size appears in some rows only: once, few, many, or a class for an expanded clone.

>.|TRBJ1-2|TRBV5-6|.
TGTGCCAGCAGCTCCTTACAGGGAAGGGATGGCTACACCTTC
CASSSLQGRDGYTF
>.|TRBJ2-1|TRBV5-4|.
TGTGCCAGCAGCTGGAATACAGTTAATGAGCAGTTCTTC
CASSWNTVNEQFF
>.|TRBJ1-6|TRBV7-2|.
TGTGCCAGCAGCTTTGTCGGGGAATCACCCCTCCACTTT
CASSFVGESPLHF
>.|TRBJ1-1|TRBV18|.
TGTGCCAGCTCACCAGAGGGGAACACTGAAGCTTTCTTT
CASSPEGNTEAFF
>.|TRBJ2-2|TRBV19|.
TGTGCCAGTAGTACCTTATTACACTCGAACACCGGGGAGCTGTTTTTT
CASSTLLHSNTGELFF
>.|TRBJ1-2|TRBV11-3|.
TGTGCCAGCAGCTTAATCGGATCCGCTGGGGGTGGCTACACCTTC
CASSLIGSAGGGYTF
>.|TRBJ1-1|TRBV11-2|.
TGTGCCAGCAGCTTAGGCCCTGTCGCTGAAGCTTTCTTT
CASSLGPVAEAFF
>.|TRBJ2-2|TRBV7-3|TRBD2
TGTGCCAGCAGCTTATATCTAGCGGGAACCGGGGAGCTGTTTTTT
CASSLYLAGTGELFF
>.|TRBJ2-1|TRBV9|.
TGTGCCAGCAGCGTAGACGATCAGGGACGCTACAATGAGCAGTTCTTC
CASSVDDQGRYNEQFF
>.|TRBJ1-1|TRBV18|.
TGTGCCAGCTCCCTTACCTTGGGGGCTGAAGCTTTCTTT
CASSLTLGAEAFF
>.|TRBJ2-2|TRBV3-1/TRBV3-2|TRBD2
TGTGCCAGCAGCCTCCCAGCGGGGGCCGGGAACACCGGGGAGCTGTTTTTT
CASSLPAGAGNTGELFF
>.|TRBJ1-1|TRBV5-4|TRBD1
TGTGCCAGCAGCCAGCCGGGACAGGGGGCTGCTTTCTTT
CASSQPGQGAAFF
>once|TRBJ2-7|TRBV11-2|TRBD2
TGTGCCAGCAGTCTCCGGGACTACCGCGCCGAGCAGTACTTC
CASSLRDYRAEQYF
>.|TRBJ2-7|TRBV28|.
TGTGCCAGCAGTTTCGGGTCGGCAAGCTCCTACGAGCAGTACTTC
CASSFGSASSYEQYF
>.|TRBJ2-2|TRBV11-3|.
TGTGCCAGCAGCTTAGCCGCCGGGGAGCTGTTTTTT
CASSLAAGELFF
>.|TRBJ2-2|TRBV5-4|.
TGTGCCAGCAGCTCCTATACTAGTATCTCCGGGGAGCTGTTTTTT
CASSSYTSISGELFF
>.|TRBJ2-1|TRBV19|TRBD2
TGTGCCAGTACCGCTGGACTAGCGGGATACAATGAGCAGTTCTTC
CASTAGLAGYNEQFF
>.|TRBJ1-2|TRBV18|.
TGTGCCAGCTCATCCGCCGGGGCCGGATTTAACTATGGCTACACCTTC
CASSSAGAGFNYGYTF
>.|TRBJ1-1|TRBV4-1|.
TGCGCCAGCAGCCAACCGGGATCCAATGAAGCTTTCTTT
CASSQPGSNEAFF
>.|TRBJ1-1|TRBV5-6|.
TGTGCCAGCAGCTCATGGCGCAAGGGGGTACGACCCGGGGGTACTGAAGCTTTCTTT
CASSSWRKGVRPGGTEAFF
>.|TRBJ1-6|TRBV20-1|.
TGCAGTGCTAGTGGGGGAGCTGATTCACCCCTCCACTTT
CSASGGADSPLHF
>.|TRBJ2-7|TRBV19|.
TGTGCCAGTAGTAGGGCCGGACAAAAAAGTGGCGAGCAGTACTTC
CASSRAGQKSGEQYF
>.|TRBJ2-5|TRBV5-1|TRBD2
TGCGCCAGCAGCTTCTGGCTAGCGGGAGGGGAAGAGACCCAGTACTTC
CASSFWLAGGEETQYF
>.|TRBJ1-1|TRBV27|.
TGTGCCAGCAGTTACGGGGGGGCGTTCCGAACTGAAGCTTTCTTT
CASSYGGAFRTEAFF
>.|TRBJ1-2|TRBV7-2|.
TGTGCCAGCAGCTTAAAAGCGGTCGGGGGGCATGGCTACACCTTC
CASSLKAVGGHGYTF
>.|TRBJ2-4|TRBV3-1/TRBV3-2|.
TGTGCCAGCAGCCAAGGGGGCAGGGACATTCAGTACTTC
CASSQGGRDIQYF
>.|TRBJ1-4|TRBV3-1/TRBV3-2|.
TGTGCCAGCAGCCTTACCGGGACATCAACTAATGAAAAACTGTTTTTT
CASSLTGTSTNEKLFF
>.|TRBJ2-3|TRBV18|TRBD1
TGTGCCAGCTCACTTCGACAGGGGCCAGATACGCAGTATTTT
CASSLRQGPDTQYF
>once|TRBJ1-2|TRBV6-1|TRBD1
TGTGCCAGCAGTGAAGTGGGACAGGGTTATAACTATGGCTACACCTTC
CASSEVGQGYNYGYTF
>.|TRBJ2-2|TRBV7-2|.
TGTGCCAGCAGCCAATCTCGGACAGCAAACGGGGAGCTGTTTTTT
CASSQSRTANGELFF
>once|TRBJ2-7|TRBV27|TRBD1
TGTGCCAGCAGTTTAACCCCGACAGGGCTTTCCTACGAGCAGTACTTC
CASSLTPTGLSYEQYF
>.|TRBJ1-2|TRBV5-1|TRBD1
TGCGCCAGCACCCCACTACCGGGACAGCAGGAAGGCTACACCTTC
CASTPLPGQQEGYTF
>.|TRBJ2-5|TRBV5-1|.
TGCGCCAGCAGTGAGCAAGAGACCCAGTACTTC
CASSEQETQYF
>once|TRBJ1-1|TRBV7-6|.
TGTGCCAGCAGCCAGACAGGCGGTGTAACTGAAGCTTTCTTT
CASSQTGGVTEAFF
>.|TRBJ2-1|TRBV7-6|TRBD2
TGTGCCAGCAGCTTAGGGCTAGCGGGGGGGCAGGGGCAGTTCTTC
CASSLGLAGGQGQFF
>.|TRBJ1-1|TRBV6-2/TRBV6-3|TRBD1
TGTGCCAGCAGTCGGCACACCGGACAGGGGGACACTGAAGCTTTCTTT
CASSRHTGQGDTEAFF
>few|TRBJ2-5|TRBV25-1|TRBD2
TGTGCCAGCAGTGAAGCGGGGGGGAAGACCCAGTACTTC
CASSEAGGKTQYF
>.|TRBJ2-5|TRBV7-2|.
TGTGCCAGCAGCTTACCCGACCAGACAGGGACCCAGTACTTC
CASSLPDQTGTQYF
>once|TRBJ2-7|TRBV5-1|TRBD1
TGCGCCAGCAGCATGCAGGGACAGACCCTCTACGAGCAGTACTTC
CASSMQGQTLYEQYF
>once|TRBJ2-5|TRBV7-3|TRBD1
TGTGCCAGCAGCTCGCTCAGGGGGGAGACCCAGTACTTC
CASSSLRGETQYF
>.|TRBJ2-2|TRBV5-1|TRBD2
TGCGCCAGCAGCCCTCGACTAGCGGGGGGTCACGGGGAGCTGTTTTTT
CASSPRLAGGHGELFF
>.|TRBJ1-5|TRBV5-1|.
TGCGCCAGCAGCTTGGAGGGCAGGGCGGGCCAGCCCCAGCATTTT
CASSLEGRAGQPQHF
>.|TRBJ2-1|TRBV2|.
TGTGCCAGCAGTTACGTCCCCAATGAGCAGTTCTTC
CASSYVPNEQFF
>.|TRBJ2-2|TRBV11-2|.
TGTGCCAGCAGCGAGACGGGACATACGGACACCGGGGAGCTGTTTTTT
CASSETGHTDTGELFF
>.|TRBJ2-3|TRBV7-8|TRBD1
TGTGCCAGCAGCCGCCGGACAGGGAGGAGCACAGATACGCAGTATTTT
CASSRRTGRSTDTQYF
>.|TRBJ1-1|TRBV6-1|.
TGTGCCAGCAGTGGCCGCATCGGACAGTTCGACACTGAAGCTTTCTTT
CASSGRIGQFDTEAFF
>.|TRBJ2-2|TRBV6-5|TRBD2
TGTGCCAGCAGTTACATTAGGGAGGGGACCGGGGAGCTGTTTTTT
CASSYIREGTGELFF
>once|TRBJ1-3|TRBV7-8|.
TGTGCCAGCAGCTTTCGTCGGACAGCTTTCTCTGGAAACACCATATATTTT
CASSFRRTAFSGNTIYF
>.|TRBJ2-6|TRBV30|TRBD1
TGTGCCTGGTTTCCCGGGACAGGGTTGGCCGGGGCCAACGTCCTGACTTTC
CAWFPGTGLAGANVLTF
>.|TRBJ2-5|TRBV11-1|TRBD2
TGTGCCAGCAGCTCAAGCGGGGGGCCATGGGAGACCCAGTACTTC
CASSSSGGPWETQYF
>.|TRBJ1-6|TRBV27|.
TGTGCCAGCAGTTCATCGGACAGTTTTAATTCACCCCTCCACTTT
CASSSSDSFNSPLHF
>.|TRBJ1-5|TRBV5-4|.
TGTGCCAGCAGCCCGAAGAACCCTCAGCCCCAGCATTTT
CASSPKNPQPQHF
>.|TRBJ1-1|TRBV5-1|.
TGCGCCAGCAGCTTGTTGACAGGGAACACTGAAGCTTTCTTT
CASSLLTGNTEAFF
>.|TRBJ1-3|TRBV5-4|.
TGTGCCAGCAGCTTAACGGGCGGAAACACCATATATTTT
CASSLTGGNTIYF
>.|TRBJ1-4|TRBV24-1|.
TGTGCCACCAGTGACGCCGGGACCGAGGAAAAACTGTTTTTT
CATSDAGTEEKLFF
>.|TRBJ2-3|TRBV3-1/TRBV3-2|.
TGTGCCAGCAGCCTACAAAGTCTTTGGCATACGCAGTATTTT
CASSLQSLWHTQYF
>few|TRBJ1-6|TRBV2|TRBD1
TGTGCCAGCAGTGCCATGGACAGGGGGACTTCACCCCTCCACTTT
CASSAMDRGTSPLHF
>.|TRBJ1-1|TRBV9|TRBD1
TGTGCCAGCAGCGTAGCAGGGGGGCGCACTGAAGCTTTCTTT
CASSVAGGRTEAFF